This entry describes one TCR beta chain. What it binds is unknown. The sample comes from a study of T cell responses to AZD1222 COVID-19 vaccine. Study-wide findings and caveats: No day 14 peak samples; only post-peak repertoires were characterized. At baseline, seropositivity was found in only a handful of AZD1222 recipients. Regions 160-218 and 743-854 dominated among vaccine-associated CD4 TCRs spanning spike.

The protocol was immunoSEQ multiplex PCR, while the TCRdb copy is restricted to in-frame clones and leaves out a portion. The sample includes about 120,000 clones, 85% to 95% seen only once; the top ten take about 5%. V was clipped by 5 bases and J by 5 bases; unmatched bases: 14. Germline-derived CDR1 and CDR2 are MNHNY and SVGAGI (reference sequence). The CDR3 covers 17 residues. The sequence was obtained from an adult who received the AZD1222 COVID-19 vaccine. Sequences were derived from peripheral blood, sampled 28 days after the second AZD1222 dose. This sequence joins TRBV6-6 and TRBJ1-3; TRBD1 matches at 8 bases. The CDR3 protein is CASSPKGQGANRNTIYF. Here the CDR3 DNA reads TGTGCCAGCAGTCCAAAGGGGCAGGGGGCAAATAGAAACACCATATATTTT.